A single TCR beta chain is shown here with its context. Original methodology: Amplification with reference gene primers provided the estimates of nucleated cell counts. Profiling relied on immunoSEQ multiplex PCR, and the TCRdb table lists in-frame clones only, not all of them. V, J and clone size are those of that table, while D and trimming were read from the DNA. The sample has some 200,000 clones; about nine tenths are singletons. The entry originates in a study of blood T cell repertoires in COVID-19. Study background: The United States, Italy and Spain provided the acute and convalescent COVID-19 samples. Nucleic acid was either cDNA or gDNA, and it came from T cells, B-cell-depleted T cells, or PBMCs.

From germline, CDR1 is SGHKS and CDR2 YYEKEE (reference sequence). CDR3 length: 18 amino acids. V was pared by 4 bases and J by 5 bases, with 26 bases between. Material for sequencing was peripheral blood. The receptor was isolated from a man older than 75 with acute or convalescent COVID-19. The rearrangement links TRBV5-5 to TRBJ2-3; tentative D call: TRBD1 (6 bases). CDR3: CASSPLTGIGSFGDTQYF. For the CDR3, the DNA is TGTGCCAGCAGCCCACTGACAGGCATCGGTTCATTTGGAGATACGCAGTATTTT.